These T cell receptor beta chains were read from a single sample in a study of blood T cell repertoires in COVID-19. The table came from immunoSEQ multiplex PCR; TCRdb's copy has only in-frame clones and leaves some out. This sample has 150,000 or so clones, with 82% found just once. The specimen was peripheral blood. These receptors were collected from an elderly woman with acute or convalescent COVID-19. CDR3s include the opening cysteine and the closing phenylalanine or tryptophan. The D gene is left open where the match is weak. Size values are once, few and many counts, or a class for expanded clones, and some rows have none.

TRBD2	TRBV7-9	TRBJ2-1	.	CASSLGASGAGEQFF	TGTGCCAGCAGCTTAGGGGCTAGCGGGGCGGGTGAGCAGTTCTTC
.	TRBV6-5	TRBJ2-1	.	CASTPSGGLQYEQFF	TGTGCCAGCACCCCGTCCGGGGGATTGCAATATGAGCAGTTCTTC
TRBD1	TRBV5-6	TRBJ2-1	.	CASSTGLGQAYNEQFF	TGTGCCAGCAGCACAGGCCTGGGACAGGCTTACAATGAGCAGTTCTTC
.	TRBV11-2	TRBJ1-2	.	CASRSGASYGYTF	TGTGCCAGCAGGTCTGGGGCTTCCTATGGCTACACCTTC
.	TRBV12-5	TRBJ1-2	few	CASGSSLRTAAGYTF	TGTGCTAGTGGTTCAAGCCTCCGGACAGCAGCCGGCTACACCTTC
TRBD1	TRBV7-7	TRBJ2-7	.	CASSPSGQGSIEQYF	TGTGCCAGCAGCCCTTCGGGACAGGGGAGTATCGAGCAGTACTTC
.	TRBV5-1	TRBJ2-7	.	CASSLIQGASYEQYF	TGCGCCAGCAGCTTAATACAGGGAGCGTCCTACGAGCAGTACTTC
.	TRBV18	TRBJ2-3	.	CASSRTSQAAGTDTQYF	TGTGCCAGCTCCCGCACCAGTCAAGCGGCCGGCACAGATACGCAGTATTTT
.	TRBV19	TRBJ1-1	once	CAGRINTEAFF	TGTGCCGGCAGGATTAACACTGAAGCTTTCTTT
.	TRBV3-1/TRBV3-2	TRBJ2-3	.	CASSLFSRDTQYF	TGTGCCAGCAGCCTATTCTCGCGGGATACGCAGTATTTT
.	TRBV19	TRBJ1-1	.	CASRAHRVAEAFF	TGTGCCAGTAGAGCTCACAGGGTCGCTGAAGCTTTCTTT
.	TRBV18	TRBJ1-1	.	CASSPRGNTEAFF	TGTGCCAGCTCACCAAGGGGGAACACTGAAGCTTTCTTT
.	TRBV6-5	TRBJ2-1	.	CASTLGGGPYNEQFF	TGTGCCAGCACCCTGGGGGGAGGCCCCTACAATGAGCAGTTCTTC
.	TRBV6-5	TRBJ1-2	.	CASSYAARGGYTF	TGTGCCAGCAGTTACGCTGCTCGAGGCGGCTACACCTTC
TRBD2	TRBV7-9	TRBJ2-3	.	CASSPRLAGDTQYF	TGTGCCAGCAGCCCCCGACTAGCGGGAGATACGCAGTACTTT
TRBD1	TRBV9	TRBJ1-1	.	CASSLDGTGDTEAFF	TGTGCCAGCAGCTTAGACGGGACAGGGGACACTGAAGCTTTCTTT
TRBD2	TRBV19	TRBJ2-1	.	CASSRGGGAGYNEQFF	TGTGCCAGTTCTCGGGGGGGCGGAGCCGGCTACAATGAGCAGTTCTTC
.	TRBV30	TRBJ1-3	.	CAWSGTAGNTIYF	TGTGCCTGGAGTGGGACAGCGGGAAACACCATATATTTT
.	TRBV20-1	TRBJ2-5	.	CSASSWGGRMEETQYF	TGCAGTGCTAGTTCATGGGGGGGGCGGATGGAAGAGACCCAGTACTTC
.	TRBV6-2/TRBV6-3	TRBJ1-1	.	CASSSQTPGGNTEAFF	TGTGCCAGCAGTTCCCAAACGCCGGGGGGAAACACTGAAGCTTTCTTT
TRBD2	TRBV25-1	TRBJ2-1	.	CASSVGGSSYNEQFF	TGTGCCAGCAGTGTCGGGGGGAGCTCCTACAATGAGCAGTTCTTC
TRBD1	TRBV10-3	TRBJ1-2	.	CAIREGKDRVNLDGYTF	TGTGCCATCAGGGAGGGGAAGGACAGGGTTAACCTCGATGGCTACACCTTC
.	TRBV19	TRBJ2-7	.	CASAAGRYYEQYF	TGTGCCAGTGCTGCGGGACGATACTACGAGCAGTACTTC
.	TRBV7-9	TRBJ1-1	.	CASSPLASQRTEAFF	TGTGCCAGCAGCCCACTGGCAAGCCAGCGAACTGAAGCTTTCTTT
TRBD2	TRBV14	TRBJ2-1	.	CASSQLPGLAGVVSSYNEQFF	TGTGCCAGCAGCCAACTACCGGGACTAGCGGGAGTGGTGAGCTCCTACAATGAGCAGTTCTTC
TRBD1	TRBV10-1	TRBJ2-7	.	CASMSGQGVHEQYF	TGCGCCAGCATGTCCGGACAGGGGGTACACGAGCAGTACTTC
TRBD2	TRBV15	TRBJ2-1	.	CATSSGVYNEQFF	TGTGCCACCTCTAGCGGTGTTTACAATGAGCAGTTCTTC
.	TRBV6-5	TRBJ2-3	.	CASSYSGRGSTDTQYF	TGTGCCAGCAGTTACTCCGGGCGGGGTAGCACAGATACGCAGTATTTT
.	TRBV7-9	TRBJ2-1	once	CASSKRELLSNEQFF	TGTGCCAGCAGCAAACGCGAGCTTCTCTCCAATGAGCAGTTCTTC
.	TRBV25-1	TRBJ1-1	.	CASSPRDKSRNTEAFF	TGTGCCAGCAGTCCCCGGGACAAGAGTCGGAACACTGAAGCTTTCTTT
TRBD2	TRBV5-1	TRBJ2-2	.	CASSLGGTRSSTGELFF	TGCGCCAGCAGCTTGGGCGGGACTAGATCCTCCACCGGGGAGCTGTTTTTT
TRBD1	TRBV10-3	TRBJ2-1	.	CAISDFETGAYNEQFF	TGTGCCATCAGTGACTTCGAAACAGGGGCCTACAATGAGCAGTTCTTC
.	TRBV19	TRBJ2-1	.	CASTKDYLGNEQFF	TGTGCCAGTACTAAGGACTACCTGGGCAATGAGCAGTTCTTC
TRBD1	TRBV13	TRBJ2-1	.	CASSPSGTGVFEQFF	TGTGCCAGCAGCCCTTCCGGGACAGGGGTTTTTGAGCAGTTCTTC
TRBD1	TRBV25-1	TRBJ1-1	few	CASLPDRGLRGTEAFF	TGTGCCAGCCTTCCGGACAGGGGGCTAAGAGGCACTGAAGCTTTCTTT
TRBD1	TRBV19	TRBJ2-7	.	CASSIMGTGFDEQYF	TGTGCCAGTAGTATAATGGGGACAGGGTTCGACGAGCAGTACTTC
TRBD2	TRBV10-1	TRBJ2-7	.	CASSEGLAKTYEQYF	TGCGCCAGCAGTGAGGGACTAGCGAAAACCTACGAGCAGTACTTC